This is a list of T cell receptor beta chains from one sample in a study of long-term antiretroviral therapy in people with HIV. The protocol was immunoSEQ multiplex PCR, while the TCRdb copy is restricted to in-frame clones and leaves out a portion. The table lists about 20,000 clones, about 87% of them singletons, with roughly 3.5% in the top ten. The sample in question was unsorted PBMCs, obtained approximately 2.5 years after starting antiretroviral therapy. The receptors were gathered from a woman aged 45-65 years with HIV. Both conserved end residues are part of each CDR3. Fields, in order: D gene, V gene, CDR3 protein. A D gene is named only where the DNA matches it firmly.

>-|TRBV7-2
CASSLGRDDTQYF
>-|TRBV2
CASSAGQLSGNTIYF
>-|TRBV6-6
CASSSLRGDQPQHF
>-|TRBV4-3
CASSQDRPHLTGELFF
>TRBD1|TRBV10-3
CAISGQGAYEQYF
>-|TRBV7-9
CASSPRYNEQFF
>-|TRBV7-9
CASSNRSFFSQFF
>TRBD1|TRBV2
CASSGQGPRAF
>-|TRBV7-2
CASSSGNANSYEQYF
>-|TRBV19
CASSISGANTEAFF
>-|TRBV2
CASKGPTDTQYF
>-|TRBV11-2
CASSLWSGAEQYF
>-|TRBV9
CASSVFGGIDNEQFF
>-|TRBV9
CASSVATGSTYEQYF
>TRBD2|TRBV7-2
CASSLVGLAGNEQFF
>-|TRBV6-6
CASSDTVLNGYTF
>-|TRBV5-4
CASHRFATRNDEQYF
>-|TRBV6-1
CASSSDSSYEQYF